The rows below give T cell receptor beta chains drawn from one sample of a study of blood T cell repertoires in COVID-19. Clones were sequenced by immunoSEQ multiplex PCR, and TCRdb holds only the in-frame ones, with some missing. The data contain hundreds of thousands of clones, 80% to 90% of them seen just once; the ten biggest clones take up 0.95% to 1.3%. The material sequenced was PBMCs or T cells enriched from blood (not recorded which). Every receptor here comes from a man aged 25-40 years who had recovered from COVID-19. The CDR3 runs from the conserved cysteine through the conserved F or W. Each record gives: clone size, CDR3 length, D gene, V gene, J gene, CDR3 DNA, CDR3 protein. D genes are given only for firm matches. Clone size is shown for a subset of rows, as once, few, many or a class of expanded clone.

-	12	TRBD1	TRBV29-1	TRBJ1-1	TGCAGCGTTGCGACAGGGGACACTGAAGCTTTCTTT	CSVATGDTEAFF
-	19	TRBD1	TRBV4-1	TRBJ1-4	TGCGCCAGCAGCCAAGATTGGGGACAGGGACTAGCAACTAATGAAAAACTGTTTTTT	CASSQDWGQGLATNEKLFF
-	12	TRBD1	TRBV10-3	TRBJ2-7	TGTGCCATCAGCCCGACAGGGTACGAGCAGTACTTC	CAISPTGYEQYF
-	13	-	TRBV2	TRBJ1-2	TGTGCCAGCACCCAGTCTGCTAACTATGGCTACACCTTC	CASTQSANYGYTF
few	14	-	TRBV28	TRBJ1-5	TGTGCCAGCAGTTTGGAACTAGCTGATCAGCCCCAGCATTTT	CASSLELADQPQHF
-	16	TRBD2	TRBV7-9	TRBJ2-2	TGTGCCAGCATTTCGGGGGGAGCGGAGAACACCGGGGAGCTGTTTTTT	CASISGGAENTGELFF
-	14	-	TRBV5-1	TRBJ1-4	TGCGCCAGCAGACGACAGCCAACTAATGAAAAACTGTTTTTT	CASRRQPTNEKLFF
-	13	-	TRBV9	TRBJ1-2	TGTGCCAGCTCCCAACAGGGTTTGCGTGGCTACACCTTC	CASSQQGLRGYTF
-	16	TRBD2	TRBV27	TRBJ2-7	TGTGCCAGCAGTTCCATCGGACTAGCGGGACACTACGAGCAGTACTTC	CASSSIGLAGHYEQYF
-	13	-	TRBV7-2	TRBJ1-1	TGTGCCAGCAGCTTAGAGCGAGACACTGAAGCTTTCTTT	CASSLERDTEAFF
once	14	-	TRBV24-1	TRBJ2-1	TGTGCCACCAGTGATTTGCGCTCCTACAATGAGCAGTTCTTC	CATSDLRSYNEQFF
-	14	TRBD1	TRBV18	TRBJ1-2	TGTGCCAGCTCCAAAGCAGGGGGCAGCTATGGCTACACCTTC	CASSKAGGSYGYTF
once	17	TRBD1	TRBV11-3	TRBJ1-3	TGTGCCAGCAGCTTCCGGGACAGGGGGGGCTCTGGAAACACCATATATTTT	CASSFRDRGGSGNTIYF
-	11	-	TRBV23-1	TRBJ2-7	TGCGCCAGCATTGGGGGCCAAAGAGAGTACTTC	CASIGGQREYF
-	16	TRBD2	TRBV6-5	TRBJ2-3	TGTGCCAGCAGTTCCCCCGGGACTAGCGGGAGAAACACGCAGTATTTT	CASSSPGTSGRNTQYF
-	12	-	TRBV30	TRBJ2-1	TGTGCCTGGAACAGTCCCGCCAATGAGCAGTTCTTC	CAWNSPANEQFF
-	17	TRBD2	TRBV7-3	TRBJ2-1	TGTGCCAGCAGCCCCCGGGGTAGCGGGAGCTCCTACAATGAGCAGTTCTTC	CASSPRGSGSSYNEQFF
-	15	-	TRBV4-2	TRBJ2-3	TGTGCCAGCAGCCAAGATTCGAGTATACCAGATACGCAGTATTTT	CASSQDSSIPDTQYF
-	14	-	TRBV19	TRBJ1-1	TGTGCCAGTAGTATAGGTCGGGGGAACACTGAAGCTTTCTTT	CASSIGRGNTEAFF
few	15	TRBD2	TRBV19	TRBJ2-1	TGTGCCAGCTCCTGGGGGACTACTACCTACAATGAGCAGTTCTTC	CASSWGTTTYNEQFF
-	17	-	TRBV14	TRBJ2-6	TGTGCCAGCAGCCAAGATCGGGGTAGTACTGGGGCCAACGTCCTGACTTTC	CASSQDRGSTGANVLTF
-	11	-	TRBV24-1	TRBJ2-1	TGTGCCACCCTCAGCGGGAATGAGCAGTTCTTC	CATLSGNEQFF
-	15	-	TRBV7-2	TRBJ2-1	TGTGCCAGCAGCCCACAGCGGGTCATGTTCGATGAGCAGTTCTTC	CASSPQRVMFDEQFF
-	17	-	TRBV5-1	TRBJ2-2	TGCGCCAGCAGCTCCGAGTACCTAGGTCGTGACACCGGGGAGCTGTTTTTT	CASSSEYLGRDTGELFF
-	15	TRBD1	TRBV7-9	TRBJ2-3	TGTGCCAGCAGCCCAGGGACAGCAACGCCAGATACGCAGTATTTT	CASSPGTATPDTQYF
-	20	TRBD2	TRBV18	TRBJ2-1	TGTGCCAGCTCACCATTCGAGGGACTAGCGGGAGGGAATCTCTACAATGAGCAGTTCTTC	CASSPFEGLAGGNLYNEQFF
-	17	TRBD2	TRBV4-2	TRBJ2-7	TGTGCCAGCAGCCCTGATAGCGGGAGGGCCATCTATTACGAGCAGTACTTC	CASSPDSGRAIYYEQYF
-	15	-	TRBV7-8	TRBJ2-2	TGTGCCAGCAGCTTAGCGCGGACTTACACCGGGGAGCTGTTTTTT	CASSLARTYTGELFF
-	14	TRBD1	TRBV5-6	TRBJ2-5	TGTGCCAGCAGCTTAACAGGGGGCCAAGAGACCCAGTACTTC	CASSLTGGQETQYF
-	16	-	TRBV3-1/TRBV3-2	TRBJ1-2	TGTGCCAGCAGCCAAGGTCGCGGGGTACTAAACTATGGCTACACCTTC	CASSQGRGVLNYGYTF
-	14	TRBD2	TRBV30	TRBJ2-7	TGTGCCTGGAGTCTCCCTAGCGGGCCCTACGAGCAGTACTTC	CAWSLPSGPYEQYF
once	15	-	TRBV2	TRBJ1-3	TGTGCCAGCAGTGAACAGGGGAGGGCTGGAAACACCATATATTTT	CASSEQGRAGNTIYF
once	12	TRBD1	TRBV29-1	TRBJ2-7	TGCAGCGCGGCAGGGGGCAGTTACGAGCAGTACTTC	CSAAGGSYEQYF